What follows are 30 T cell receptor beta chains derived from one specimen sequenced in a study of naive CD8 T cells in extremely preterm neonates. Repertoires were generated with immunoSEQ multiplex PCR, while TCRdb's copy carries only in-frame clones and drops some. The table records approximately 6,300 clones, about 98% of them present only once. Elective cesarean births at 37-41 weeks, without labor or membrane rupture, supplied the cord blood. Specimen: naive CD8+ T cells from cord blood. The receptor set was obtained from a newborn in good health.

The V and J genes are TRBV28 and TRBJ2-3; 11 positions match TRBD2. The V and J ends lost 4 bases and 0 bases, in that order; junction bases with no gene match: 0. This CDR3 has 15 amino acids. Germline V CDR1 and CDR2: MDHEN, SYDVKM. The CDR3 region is CASSWTSGSTDTQYF. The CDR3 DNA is TGTGCCAGCAGTTGGACTAGCGGGAGCACAGATACGCAGTATTTT.

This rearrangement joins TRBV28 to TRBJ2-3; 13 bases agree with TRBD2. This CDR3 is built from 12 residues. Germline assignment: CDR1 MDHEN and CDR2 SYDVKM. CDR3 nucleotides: TGTGGGACTAGCGGGGGAACAGATACGCAGTATTTT. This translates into CGTSGGTDTQYF. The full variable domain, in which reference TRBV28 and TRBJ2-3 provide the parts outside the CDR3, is DVKVTQSSRYLVKRTGEKVFLECVQDMDHENMFWYRQDPGLGLRLIYFSYDVKMKEKGDIPEGYSVSREKKERFSLILESASTNQTSMYLCGTSGGTDTQYFGPGTRLTVL.

The CDR3 DNA follows: TGTGCCAGCAGCGTAGGACAGAATCAGCCCCAGCATTTT. This gives the protein CASSVGQNQPQHF. The rearrangement uses TRBV9 and TRBJ1-5, with D possibly TRBD1 on 5 matching bases. Germline lookup yields CDR1 SGDLS and CDR2 YYNGEE. The ends were cut back, 0 bases at V and 4 bases at J, with 5 bases in the middle. The CDR3 totals 13 residues.

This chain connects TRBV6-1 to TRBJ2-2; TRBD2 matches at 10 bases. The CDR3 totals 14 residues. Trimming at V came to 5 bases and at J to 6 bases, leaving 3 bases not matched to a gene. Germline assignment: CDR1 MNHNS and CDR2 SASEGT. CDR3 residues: CASSSGGAAGELFF. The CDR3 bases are TGTGCCAGCAGTAGCGGGGGGGCGGCCGGGGAGCTGTTTTTT.

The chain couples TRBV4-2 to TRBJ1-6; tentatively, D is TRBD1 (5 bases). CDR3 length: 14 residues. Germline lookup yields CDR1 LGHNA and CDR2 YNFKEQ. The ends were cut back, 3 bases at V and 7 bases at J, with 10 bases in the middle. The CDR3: CASSQGGYNSPLHF. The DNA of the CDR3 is TGTGCCAGCAGCCAGGGGGGATACAATTCACCCCTCCACTTT.

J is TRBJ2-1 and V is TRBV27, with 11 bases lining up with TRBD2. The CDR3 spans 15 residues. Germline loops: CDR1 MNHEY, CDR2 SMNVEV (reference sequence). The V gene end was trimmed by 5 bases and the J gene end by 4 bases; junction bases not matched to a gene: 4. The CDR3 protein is CASSPGTSGYNEQFF. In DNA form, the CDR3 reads TGTGCCAGCAGTCCCGGGACTAGCGGATACAATGAGCAGTTCTTC.

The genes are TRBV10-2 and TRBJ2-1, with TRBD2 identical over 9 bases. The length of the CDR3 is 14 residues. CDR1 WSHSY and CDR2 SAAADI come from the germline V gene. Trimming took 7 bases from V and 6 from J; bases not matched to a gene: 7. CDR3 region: CASTAGGYLNEQFF. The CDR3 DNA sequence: TGCGCCAGCACAGCGGGGGGTTACCTCAATGAGCAGTTCTTC.

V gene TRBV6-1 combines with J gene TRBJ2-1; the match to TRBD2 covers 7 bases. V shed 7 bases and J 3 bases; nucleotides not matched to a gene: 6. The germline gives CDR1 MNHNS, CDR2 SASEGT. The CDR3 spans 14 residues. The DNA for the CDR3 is TGTGCCAGCACCATGGGGGGGGACTACAATGAGCAGTTCTTC. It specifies CASTMGGDYNEQFF.

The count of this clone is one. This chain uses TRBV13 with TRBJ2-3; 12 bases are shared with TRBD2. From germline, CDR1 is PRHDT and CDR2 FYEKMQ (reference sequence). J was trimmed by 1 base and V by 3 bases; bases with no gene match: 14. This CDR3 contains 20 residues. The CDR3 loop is CASSFDIQTSGSWGTDTQYF. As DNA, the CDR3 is TGTGCCAGCAGCTTTGATATTCAGACTAGCGGGAGTTGGGGCACAGATACGCAGTATTTT.

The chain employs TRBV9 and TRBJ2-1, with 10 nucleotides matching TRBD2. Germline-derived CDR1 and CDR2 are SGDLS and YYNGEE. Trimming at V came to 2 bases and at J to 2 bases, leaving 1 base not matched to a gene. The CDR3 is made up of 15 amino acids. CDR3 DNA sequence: TGTGCCAGCAGCGTTCTAGCGGGGGCCTACAATGAGCAGTTCTTC. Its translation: CASSVLAGAYNEQFF. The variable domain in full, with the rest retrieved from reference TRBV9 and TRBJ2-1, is DSGVTQTPKHLITATGQRVTLRCSPRSGDLSVYWYQQSLDQGLQFLIQYYNGEERAKGNILERFSAQQFPDLHSELNLSSLELGDSALYFCASSVLAGAYNEQFFGPGTRLTVL.

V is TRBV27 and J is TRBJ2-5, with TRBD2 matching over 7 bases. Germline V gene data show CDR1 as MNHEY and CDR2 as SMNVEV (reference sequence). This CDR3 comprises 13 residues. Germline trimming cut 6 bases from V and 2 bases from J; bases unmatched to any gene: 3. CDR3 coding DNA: TGTGCCAGCAGGACTAGCTGGCAAGAGACCCAGTACTTC. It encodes CASRTSWQETQYF.

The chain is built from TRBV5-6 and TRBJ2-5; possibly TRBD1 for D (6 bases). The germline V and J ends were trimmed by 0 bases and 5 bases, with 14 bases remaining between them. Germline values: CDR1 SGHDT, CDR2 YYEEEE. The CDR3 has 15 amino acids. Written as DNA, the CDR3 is TGTGCCAGCAGCTTGGTGGGGTCCCAGGGGGAGACCCAGTACTTC. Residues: CASSLVGSQGETQYF.

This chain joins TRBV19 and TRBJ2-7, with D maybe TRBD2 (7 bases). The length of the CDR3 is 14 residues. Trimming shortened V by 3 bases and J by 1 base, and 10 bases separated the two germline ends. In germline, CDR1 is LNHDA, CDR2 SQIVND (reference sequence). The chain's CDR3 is CASSMAGASYEQYF. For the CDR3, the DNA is TGTGCCAGTAGTATGGCGGGGGCTTCCTACGAGCAGTACTTC.

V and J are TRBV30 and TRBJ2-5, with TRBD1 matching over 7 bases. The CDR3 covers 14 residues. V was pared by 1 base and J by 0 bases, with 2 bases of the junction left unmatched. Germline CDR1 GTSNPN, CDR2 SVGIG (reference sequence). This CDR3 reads CAWSEDRNQETQYF. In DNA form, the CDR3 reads TGTGCCTGGAGTGAGGACAGGAACCAAGAGACCCAGTACTTC.

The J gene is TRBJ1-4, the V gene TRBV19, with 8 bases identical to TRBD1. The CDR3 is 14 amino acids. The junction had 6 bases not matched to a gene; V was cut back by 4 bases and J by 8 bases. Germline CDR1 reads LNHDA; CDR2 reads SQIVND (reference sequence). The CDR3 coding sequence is TGTGCCAGTAGTAGAGGACAGGGCGCCGAAAAACTGTTTTTT. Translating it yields CASSRGQGAEKLFF.

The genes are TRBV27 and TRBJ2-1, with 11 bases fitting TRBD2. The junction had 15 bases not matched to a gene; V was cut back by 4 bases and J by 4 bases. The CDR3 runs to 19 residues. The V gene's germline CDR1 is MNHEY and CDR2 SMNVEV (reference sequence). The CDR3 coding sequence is TGTGCCAGCAGTTCATATATCGGGAGATTAGCGGGAGGGTACAATGAGCAGTTCTTC. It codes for CASSSYIGRLAGGYNEQFF.

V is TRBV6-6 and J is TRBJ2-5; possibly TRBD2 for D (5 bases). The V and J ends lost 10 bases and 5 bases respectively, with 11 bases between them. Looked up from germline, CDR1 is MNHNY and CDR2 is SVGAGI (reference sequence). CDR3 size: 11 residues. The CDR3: CATRRQETQYF. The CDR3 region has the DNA TGTGCCACCCGGAGGCAGGAGACCCAGTACTTC.

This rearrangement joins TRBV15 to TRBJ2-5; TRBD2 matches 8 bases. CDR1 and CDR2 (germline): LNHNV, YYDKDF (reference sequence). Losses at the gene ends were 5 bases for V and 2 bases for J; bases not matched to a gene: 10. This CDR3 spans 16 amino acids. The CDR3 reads CATSDGGANLQETQYF. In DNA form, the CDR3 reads TGTGCCACCAGCGACGGGGGGGCCAATTTACAAGAGACCCAGTACTTC.

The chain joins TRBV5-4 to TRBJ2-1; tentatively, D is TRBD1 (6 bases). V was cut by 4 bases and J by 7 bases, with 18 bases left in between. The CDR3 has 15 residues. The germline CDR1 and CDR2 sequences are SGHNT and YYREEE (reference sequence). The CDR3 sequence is CASSPWDTAGNEQFF. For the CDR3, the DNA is TGTGCCAGCAGCCCCTGGGACACGGCAGGTAATGAGCAGTTCTTC.

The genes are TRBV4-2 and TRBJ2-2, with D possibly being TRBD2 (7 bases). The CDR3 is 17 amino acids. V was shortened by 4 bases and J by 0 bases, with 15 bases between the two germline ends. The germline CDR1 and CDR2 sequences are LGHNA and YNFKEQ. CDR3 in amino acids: CASSPLSGGSNTGELFF. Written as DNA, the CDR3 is TGTGCCAGCAGCCCCCTGTCGGGGGGCTCGAACACCGGGGAGCTGTTTTTT.

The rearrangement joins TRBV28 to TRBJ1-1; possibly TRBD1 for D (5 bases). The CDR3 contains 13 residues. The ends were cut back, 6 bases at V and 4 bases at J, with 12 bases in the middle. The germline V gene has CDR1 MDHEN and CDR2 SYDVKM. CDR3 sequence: CASRETEGTEAFF. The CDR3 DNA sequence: TGTGCCAGCAGAGAGACAGAAGGCACTGAAGCTTTCTTT.

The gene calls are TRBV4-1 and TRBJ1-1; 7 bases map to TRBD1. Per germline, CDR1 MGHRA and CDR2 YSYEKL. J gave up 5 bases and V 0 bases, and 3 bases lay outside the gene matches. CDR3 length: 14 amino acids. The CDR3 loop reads CASSQETGETEAFF. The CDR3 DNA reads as TGCGCCAGCAGCCAAGAAACAGGGGAAACTGAAGCTTTCTTT.

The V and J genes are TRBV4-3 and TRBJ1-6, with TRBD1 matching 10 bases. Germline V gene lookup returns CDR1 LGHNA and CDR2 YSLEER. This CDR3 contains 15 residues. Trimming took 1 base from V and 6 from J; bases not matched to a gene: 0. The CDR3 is CASSQGDRGNSPLHF. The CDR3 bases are TGCGCCAGCAGCCAAGGGGACAGGGGTAATTCACCCCTCCACTTT.

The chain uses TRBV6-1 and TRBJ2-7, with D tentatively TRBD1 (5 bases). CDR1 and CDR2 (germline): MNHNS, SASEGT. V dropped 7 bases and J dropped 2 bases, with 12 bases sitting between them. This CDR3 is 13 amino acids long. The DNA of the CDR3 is TGTGCCAGCACCCAGGGTAGGACCTACGAGCAGTACTTC. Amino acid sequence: CASTQGRTYEQYF.

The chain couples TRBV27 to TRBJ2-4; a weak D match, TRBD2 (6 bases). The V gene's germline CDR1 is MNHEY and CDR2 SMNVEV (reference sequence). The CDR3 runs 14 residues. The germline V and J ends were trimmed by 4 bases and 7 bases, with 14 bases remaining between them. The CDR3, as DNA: TGTGCCAGCAGTTCACCGGCAGGAGGGAACATTCAGTACTTC. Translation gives CASSSPAGGNIQYF.

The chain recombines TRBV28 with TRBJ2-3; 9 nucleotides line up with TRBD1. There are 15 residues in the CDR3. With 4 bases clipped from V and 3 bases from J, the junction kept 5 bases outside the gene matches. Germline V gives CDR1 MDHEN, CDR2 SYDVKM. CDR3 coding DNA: TGTGCCAGCAGTTCGGACAGGGGTGGGACAGATACGCAGTATTTT. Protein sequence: CASSSDRGGTDTQYF.

CDR3 amino acids: CASSPQGNYGYTF. The CDR3 DNA reads as TGTGCCAGCAGTCCGCAGGGGAACTATGGCTACACCTTC. This chain uses TRBV27 with TRBJ1-2, with D perhaps matching TRBD1 (6 bases). CDR3 size: 13 residues. CDR1 and CDR2 from the germline V gene are MNHEY and SMNVEV (reference sequence). V dropped 5 bases and J dropped 2 bases, with 9 bases sitting between them.

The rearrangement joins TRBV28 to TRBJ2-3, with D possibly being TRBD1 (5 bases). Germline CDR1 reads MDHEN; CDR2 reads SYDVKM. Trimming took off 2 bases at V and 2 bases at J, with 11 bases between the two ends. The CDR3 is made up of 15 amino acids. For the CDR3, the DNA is TGTGCCAGCAGTTTAATCAGGGAAGACACAGATACGCAGTATTTT. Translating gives CASSLIREDTDTQYF.

The DNA for the CDR3 is TGTGCCAGCAGTCTTGGGTCGGGGACAGAGGAGACCCAGTACTTC. Translating gives CASSLGSGTEETQYF. This chain connects TRBV7-9 to TRBJ2-5, with TRBD1 matching over 7 bases. The CDR3 runs to 15 residues. CDR1 is SEHNR and CDR2 is FQNEAQ in the germline V gene (reference sequence). V trimming: 6 bases; J trimming: 5 bases; junction bases outside the gene matches: 12.

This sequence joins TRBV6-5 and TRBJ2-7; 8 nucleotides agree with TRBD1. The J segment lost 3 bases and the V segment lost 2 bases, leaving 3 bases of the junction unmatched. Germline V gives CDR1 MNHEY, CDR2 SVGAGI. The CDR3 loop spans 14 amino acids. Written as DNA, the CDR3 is TGTGCCAGCAGTTACGGACAGGGTGGCTACGAGCAGTACTTC. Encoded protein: CASSYGQGGYEQYF.